The text below deals with one T cell receptor beta chain. The data were obtained in a study of T cells in Graves' hyperthyroidism and ophthalmopathy. RNA transcripts gave rise to amplified TCR beta CDR3 regions. In the first-round RT-PCR of the TCR CDR3, the HTBI primer set was used. TCRdb redid the calling of the multiplex PCR reads with MiXCR, one entry per CDR3 protein. The repertoire holds hundreds of thousands of distinct CDR3 sequences, with 35% to 40% as singletons. CDR1 and CDR2 from the germline V gene are SGDLS and YYNGEE. The CDR3 loop spans 14 amino acids. V was trimmed by 5 bases and J by 7 bases, leaving 13 bases between them.

Material for sequencing was blood. The TCR originated in a man aged 18 to 35 with Graves' hyperthyroidism. This sequence joins TRBV9 and TRBJ1-6; the D gene is possibly TRBD1 (5 bases). CDR3 DNA: TGTGCCAGCAGTGGGGCAGGGAAGAATTCACCCCTCCACTTT. It is translated as CASSGAGKNSPLHF.